This T cell receptor beta chain is from a study of T cells after posttransplantation cyclophosphamide. Study findings and constraints: Recipient CMV seropositivity and CMV reactivation strongly tracked TRB clonality. Tissue-infiltrating T cells from skin or gut overlapped little with blood T cells.

Repertoires were generated with immunoSEQ multiplex PCR, while TCRdb's copy carries only in-frame clones and drops some. The sample holds tens of thousands of clones, and no clone turns up only once. The J segment lost 7 bases and the V segment lost 3 bases, leaving 2 bases of the junction unmatched. Germline CDR1 reads MDHEN; CDR2 reads SYDVKM. The CDR3 runs 14 residues. On the day of bone marrow donation, the related graft donor provided peripheral blood. This clone showed up many times. Its specificity is unknown. The J gene is TRBJ2-1, the V gene TRBV28; TRBD2 agrees at 11 bases. The sample consisted of PBMCs. The TCR sequence derives from a man aged 35-49 years in good health, CMV-negative, and a related stem cell transplant donor. The chain's CDR3 is CASSLGLAVNEQFF. The CDR3 DNA is TGTGCCAGCAGTTTGGGACTAGCGGTGAATGAGCAGTTCTTC.